The sequence of this T cell receptor (beta chain) was determined in a study of shared clonotypes between healthy human individuals. Trimming took 4 bases from V and 3 from J; bases not matched to a gene: 6. CDR3 length: 15 residues. The germline gives CDR1 SNHLY, CDR2 FYNNEI. This was a deep-level run. Per the study methods: ImmunoSEQ yielded junction-only sequences lacking quality scores, so filtering differed. TCRdb's table, derived via immunoSEQ multiplex PCR, lists solely in-frame clones and lacks some. V, J and clone size are taken as reported in that table, and D and trimming were inferred from the DNA itself. The sample has around 480,000 clones, roughly 79% seen once.

The rearrangement joins TRBV2 to TRBJ2-3; the match to TRBD2 covers 8 bases. This TCR came from a woman aged 35 to 49 in good health. Some clones in this sample may be carry-over from other donors' samples. What was sequenced was PBMCs. The CDR3: CASSGVVAGTDTQYF. In DNA, the CDR3 is TGTGCCAGCAGTGGGGTGGTAGCGGGGACAGATACGCAGTATTTT.